This T cell receptor (beta chain) came from a study of a mutant IDH1 vaccine in newly diagnosed glioma. Time point reported: baseline, week 1 (first vaccination visit). Treatment defined: pre-vaccination baseline after standard-of-care therapy. Sequencing used immunoSEQ multiplex PCR; TCRdb keeps in-frame clones, though not all of them. The sample consists of tens of thousands of clones, around three quarters of them appearing once. The CDR3 totals 14 residues. V was shortened by 2 bases and J by 0 bases, with 10 bases between the two germline ends. The V gene's germline CDR1 is GTSNPN and CDR2 SVGIG (reference sequence).

The chain uses TRBV30 and TRBJ1-2; D is possibly TRBD1 (5 bases). The sample in question was PBMCs, obtained from a glioma patient treated with radiotherapy, temozolomide or both. The source of this sequence is a woman between 35 and 50 years old with glioma. This CDR3 reads CAWSRGGANYGYTF. The CDR3 DNA reads as TGTGCCTGGAGTCGTGGGGGGGCTAACTATGGCTACACCTTC.